Reported below is one T cell receptor beta chain. This record belongs to a study of cytomegalovirus exposure and HLA in healthy donors. With 60 Vbeta and 13 Jbeta primers, the PCR was carried out. The assay was immunoSEQ multiplex PCR, and TCRdb's table has in-frame clones only and misses some. The table records roughly 180,000 clones, more than 65% of them present only once. The CDR3 has 15 amino acids. Trimming cost V 4 bases and J 6 bases; bases outside gene matches: 5. CDR1 and CDR2 from the germline V gene are SGHNT and YYREEE (reference sequence). The chain links TRBV5-4 to TRBJ1-4; TRBD1 matches at 11 bases. Sequencing input: PBMCs. The receptor was derived from a male donor in good health and CMV-seronegative. The CDR3 here is CASSHGGQGDEKLFF. The CDR3 DNA follows: TGTGCCAGCAGCCACGGGGGACAGGGGGATGAAAAACTGTTTTTT.